This T cell receptor beta chain was captured by sequencing in a study of neurological immune-mediated disorders. Study-level points and caveats: CDR3 amino acid sequences found in expanded clones were never shared across subjects, suggesting private repertoires in all groups.

Individuals who volunteered at a blood bank located in Maryland, USA, made up the group of healthy controls. The sorted libraries were made from around 980,000 CD4+ or CD8+ T cells. With 10-nucleotide random UMIs, 5'RACE was used to make the cDNA. Using its own MiXCR run on the 5' RACE reads, TCRdb lists one record per CDR3 protein. The sample records 18,000 or so distinct CDR3 sequences, around a tenth being singletons. This clonotype was seen ten or more times. Its antigen remains unidentified. The CDR3 has 13 amino acids. CDR1 and CDR2 from the germline V gene are MNHEY and SVGEGT. Trimming removed 8 bases from V and 3 bases from J; junction bases left unmatched: 4.

This receptor was obtained from a woman aged 45-59 years in good health. The sequenced sample was CD8+ T cells from blood. The gene calls are TRBV6-2 or TRBV6-3 and TRBJ2-7; 10 nucleotides agree with TRBD1. CDR3 sequence (DNA): TGTGCCAGCTCTCGGGACAGGGGCTACGAGCAGTACTTC. It codes for CASSRDRGYEQYF.